This T cell receptor beta chain appears in the sequencing data of a study of molecular identifiers for immune sequencing clone quantification. General study results and limits: More than 97% of effector molecules, versus under 1% of naive-cell molecules, belonged to clones above 20 RNA copies.

Preparation of the bulk TCR libraries relied on previously described methods and listed TCR primers. TCRdb analysed the PCR reads with MiXCR anew, one entry per CDR3 protein. The sample has 400,000 to 600,000 distinct CDR3 sequences; around 23% are singletons. Input for naive CD8 libraries was about 19,000 to 1,100,000 sorted cells; the RNA fraction used was 10%, 30% or 50%. Germline CDR1 reads SEHNR; CDR2 reads FQNEAQ (reference sequence). This CDR3 has 14 residues. Deletions cut 5 bases from V and 4 bases from J, with 14 bases between. This clonotype appeared many times. Its antigen is currently unknown.

The rearrangement links TRBV7-9 to TRBJ2-5, with unresolved D. This sequence was found in a human donor in good health. Some libraries in this study had Jurkat cell RNA spiked in. The sample was naive CD8+ T cells from blood, with Jurkat cell RNA spiked in. Subset noted: FACS-sorted CD8+CD4-CCR7+CD45RA+ naive T cells. CDR3 sequence (DNA): TGTGCCAGCAGCCCCCCCATTTCAGGAGAGACCCAGTACTTC. Amino acid sequence: CASSPPISGETQYF.